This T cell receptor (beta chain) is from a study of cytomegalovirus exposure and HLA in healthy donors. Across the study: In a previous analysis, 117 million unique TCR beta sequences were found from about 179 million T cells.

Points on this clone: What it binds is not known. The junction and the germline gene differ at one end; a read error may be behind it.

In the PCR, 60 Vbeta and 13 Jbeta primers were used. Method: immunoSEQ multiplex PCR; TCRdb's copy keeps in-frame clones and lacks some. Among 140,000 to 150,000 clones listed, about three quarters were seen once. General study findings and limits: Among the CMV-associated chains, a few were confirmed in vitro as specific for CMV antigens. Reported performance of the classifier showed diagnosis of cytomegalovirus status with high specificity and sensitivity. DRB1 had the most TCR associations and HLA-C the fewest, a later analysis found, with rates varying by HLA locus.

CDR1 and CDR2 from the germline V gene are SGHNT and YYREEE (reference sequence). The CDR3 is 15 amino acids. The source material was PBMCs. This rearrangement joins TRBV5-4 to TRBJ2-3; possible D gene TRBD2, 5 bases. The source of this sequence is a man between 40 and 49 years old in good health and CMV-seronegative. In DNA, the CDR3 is TGTGCCAGCAGTTTGGAGGCTAGCCGCACAGATACGCAGTATTTT. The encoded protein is CASSLEASRTDTQYF.